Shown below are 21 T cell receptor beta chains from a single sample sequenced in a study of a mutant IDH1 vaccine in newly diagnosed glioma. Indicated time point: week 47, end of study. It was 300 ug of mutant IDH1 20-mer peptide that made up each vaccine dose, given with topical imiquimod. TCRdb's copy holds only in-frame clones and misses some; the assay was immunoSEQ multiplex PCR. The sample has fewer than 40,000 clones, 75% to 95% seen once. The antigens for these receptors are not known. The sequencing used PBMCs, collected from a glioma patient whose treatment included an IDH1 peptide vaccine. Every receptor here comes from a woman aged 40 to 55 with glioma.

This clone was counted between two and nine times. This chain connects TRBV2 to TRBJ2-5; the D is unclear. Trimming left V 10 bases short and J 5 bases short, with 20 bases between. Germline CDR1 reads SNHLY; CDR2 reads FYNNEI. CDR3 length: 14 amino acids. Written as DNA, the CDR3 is TGTGCCATTTCGTCACCGAGACAATCCGAGACCCAGTACTTC. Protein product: CAISSPRQSETQYF.

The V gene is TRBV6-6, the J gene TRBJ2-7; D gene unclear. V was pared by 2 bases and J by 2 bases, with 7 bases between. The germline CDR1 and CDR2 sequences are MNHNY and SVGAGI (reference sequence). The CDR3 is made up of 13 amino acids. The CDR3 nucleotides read TGTGCCAGCAGTTACGGGCCTACCTACGAGCAGTACTTC. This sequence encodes CASSYGPTYEQYF.

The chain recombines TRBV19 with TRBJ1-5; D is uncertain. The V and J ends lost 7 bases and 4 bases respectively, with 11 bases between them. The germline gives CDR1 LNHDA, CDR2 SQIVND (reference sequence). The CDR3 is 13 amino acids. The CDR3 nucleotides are TGTGCCAGTAAACCCTCACAAAATCAGCCCCAGCATTTT. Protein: CASKPSQNQPQHF.

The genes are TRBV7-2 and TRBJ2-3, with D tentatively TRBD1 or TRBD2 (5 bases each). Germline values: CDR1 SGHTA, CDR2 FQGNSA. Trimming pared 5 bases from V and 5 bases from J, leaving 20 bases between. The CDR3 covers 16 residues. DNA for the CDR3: TGTGCCAGCAGCCCAGCTGGGGGTATGGGTAGAGATACGCAGTATTTT. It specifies CASSPAGGMGRDTQYF.

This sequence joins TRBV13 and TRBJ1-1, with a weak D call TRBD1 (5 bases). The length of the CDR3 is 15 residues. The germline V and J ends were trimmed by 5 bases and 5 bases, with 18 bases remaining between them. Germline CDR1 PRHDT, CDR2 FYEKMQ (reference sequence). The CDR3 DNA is TGTGCCAGCAGCCGCGGCGGCAGGGTCAAGACTGAAGCTTTCTTT. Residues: CASSRGGRVKTEAFF.

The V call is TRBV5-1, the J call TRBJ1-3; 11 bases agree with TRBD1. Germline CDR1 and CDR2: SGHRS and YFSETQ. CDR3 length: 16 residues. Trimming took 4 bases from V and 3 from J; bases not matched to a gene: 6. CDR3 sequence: CASSIGQGAVGNTIYF. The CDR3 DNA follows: TGCGCCAGCAGCATAGGACAGGGGGCAGTTGGAAACACCATATATTTT.

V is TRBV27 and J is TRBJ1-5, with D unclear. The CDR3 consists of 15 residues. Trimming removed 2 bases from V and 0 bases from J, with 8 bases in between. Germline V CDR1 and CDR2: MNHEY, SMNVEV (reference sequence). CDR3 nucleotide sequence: TGTGCCAGCAGTTTAGATTTCAATAGCAATCAGCCCCAGCATTTT. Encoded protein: CASSLDFNSNQPQHF.

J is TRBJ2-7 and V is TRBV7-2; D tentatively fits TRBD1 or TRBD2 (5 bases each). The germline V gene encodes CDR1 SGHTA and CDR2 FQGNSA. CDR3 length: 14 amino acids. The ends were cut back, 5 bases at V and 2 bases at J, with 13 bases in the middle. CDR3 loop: CASSPAQGAYEQYF. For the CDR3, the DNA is TGTGCCAGCAGCCCAGCCCAGGGAGCCTACGAGCAGTACTTC.

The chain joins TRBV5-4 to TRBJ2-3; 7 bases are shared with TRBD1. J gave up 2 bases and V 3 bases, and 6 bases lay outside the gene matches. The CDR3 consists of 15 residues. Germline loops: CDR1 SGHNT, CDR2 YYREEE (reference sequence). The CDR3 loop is CASSSTGINTDTQYF. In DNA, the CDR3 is TGTGCCAGCAGCTCGACAGGGATTAACACAGATACGCAGTATTTT. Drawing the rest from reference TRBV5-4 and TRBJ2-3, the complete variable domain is ETGVTQSPTHLIKTRGQQVTLRCSSQSGHNTVSWYQQALGQGPQFIFQYYREEENGRGNFPPRFSGLQFPNYSSELNVNALELDDSALYLCASSSTGINTDTQYFGPGTRLTVL.

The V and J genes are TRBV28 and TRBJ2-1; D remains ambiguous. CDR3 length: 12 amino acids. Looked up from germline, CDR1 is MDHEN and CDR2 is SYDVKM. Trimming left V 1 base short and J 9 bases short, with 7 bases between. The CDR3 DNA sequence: TGTGCCAGCAGTTTATTGCGGCTTGAGCAGTTCTTC. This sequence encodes CASSLLRLEQFF.

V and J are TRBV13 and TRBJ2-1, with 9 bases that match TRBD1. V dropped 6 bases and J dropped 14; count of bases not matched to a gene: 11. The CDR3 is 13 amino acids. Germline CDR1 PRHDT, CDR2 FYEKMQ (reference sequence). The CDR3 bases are TGTGCCAGCAGATTGGGGGGGGGACAGGGCGAGTTCTTC. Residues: CASRLGGGQGEFF.

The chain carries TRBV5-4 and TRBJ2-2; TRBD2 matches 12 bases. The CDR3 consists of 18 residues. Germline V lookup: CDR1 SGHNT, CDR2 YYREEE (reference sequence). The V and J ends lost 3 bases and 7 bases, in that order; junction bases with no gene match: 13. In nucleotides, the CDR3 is TGTGCCAGCAGCTCCTGGTCGCTAGCGGGGGGGCATAACGGGGAGCTGTTTTTT. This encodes CASSSWSLAGGHNGELFF. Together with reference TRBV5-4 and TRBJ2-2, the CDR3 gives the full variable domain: ETGVTQSPTHLIKTRGQQVTLRCSSQSGHNTVSWYQQALGQGPQFIFQYYREEENGRGNFPPRFSGLQFPNYSSELNVNALELDDSALYLCASSSWSLAGGHNGELFFGEGSRLTVL.

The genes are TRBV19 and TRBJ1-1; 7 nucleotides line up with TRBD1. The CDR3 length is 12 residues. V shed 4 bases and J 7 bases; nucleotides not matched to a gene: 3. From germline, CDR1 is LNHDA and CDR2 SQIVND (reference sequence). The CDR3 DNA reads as TGTGCCAGTAGTAGCAGACAGGGTGAAGCTTTCTTT. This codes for CASSSRQGEAFF.

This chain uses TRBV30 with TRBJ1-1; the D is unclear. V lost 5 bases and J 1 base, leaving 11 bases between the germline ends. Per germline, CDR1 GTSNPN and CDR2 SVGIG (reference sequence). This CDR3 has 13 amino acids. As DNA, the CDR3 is TGTGCCTGGGAGAAGGGCGGGAACACTGAAGCTTTCTTT. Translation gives CAWEKGGNTEAFF.

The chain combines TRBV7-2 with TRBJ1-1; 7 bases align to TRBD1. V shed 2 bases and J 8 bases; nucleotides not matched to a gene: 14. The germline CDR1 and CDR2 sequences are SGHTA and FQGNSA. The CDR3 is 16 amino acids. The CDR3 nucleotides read TGTGCCAGCAGCTTACAACCTCTCGCAGGGGGTCAGGAAGCTTTCTTT. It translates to CASSLQPLAGGQEAFF.

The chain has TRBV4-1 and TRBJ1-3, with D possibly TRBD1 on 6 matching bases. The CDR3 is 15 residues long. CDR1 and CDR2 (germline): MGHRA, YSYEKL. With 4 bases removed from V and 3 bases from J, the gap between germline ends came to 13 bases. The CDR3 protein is CASSRLGGLGNTIYF. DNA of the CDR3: TGCGCCAGCAGCCGACTAGGGGGGCTTGGAAACACCATATATTTT.

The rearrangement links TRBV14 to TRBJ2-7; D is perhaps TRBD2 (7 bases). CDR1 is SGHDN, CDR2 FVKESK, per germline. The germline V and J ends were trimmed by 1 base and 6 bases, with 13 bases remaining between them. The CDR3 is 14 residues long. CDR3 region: CASSQAGGWSEQYF. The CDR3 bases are TGTGCCAGCAGCCAAGCGGGGGGCTGGAGCGAGCAGTACTTC.

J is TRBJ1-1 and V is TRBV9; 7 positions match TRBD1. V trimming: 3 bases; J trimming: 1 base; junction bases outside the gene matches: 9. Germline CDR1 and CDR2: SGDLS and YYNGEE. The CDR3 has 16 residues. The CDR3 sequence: CASSARGGRANTEAFF. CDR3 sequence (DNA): TGTGCCAGCAGCGCCAGGGGGGGCAGGGCGAACACTGAAGCTTTCTTT. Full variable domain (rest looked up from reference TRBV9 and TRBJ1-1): DSGVTQTPKHLITATGQRVTLRCSPRSGDLSVYWYQQSLDQGLQFLIQYYNGEERAKGNILERFSAQQFPDLHSELNLSSLELGDSALYFCASSARGGRANTEAFFGQGTRLTVV.

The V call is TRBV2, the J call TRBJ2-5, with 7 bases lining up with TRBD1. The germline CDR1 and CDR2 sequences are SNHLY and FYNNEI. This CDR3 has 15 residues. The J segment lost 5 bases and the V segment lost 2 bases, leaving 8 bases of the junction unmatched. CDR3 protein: CASSESSGGRETQYF. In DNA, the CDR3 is TGTGCCAGCAGTGAAAGTTCAGGGGGTAGGGAGACCCAGTACTTC.

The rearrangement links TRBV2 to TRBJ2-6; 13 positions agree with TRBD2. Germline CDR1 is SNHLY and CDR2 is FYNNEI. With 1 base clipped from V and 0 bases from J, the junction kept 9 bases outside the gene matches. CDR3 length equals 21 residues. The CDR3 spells CASSEGLAGGRVVSGANVLTF. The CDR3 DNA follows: TGTGCCAGCAGTGAAGGACTAGCGGGGGGCCGAGTTGTCTCTGGGGCCAACGTCCTGACTTTC.

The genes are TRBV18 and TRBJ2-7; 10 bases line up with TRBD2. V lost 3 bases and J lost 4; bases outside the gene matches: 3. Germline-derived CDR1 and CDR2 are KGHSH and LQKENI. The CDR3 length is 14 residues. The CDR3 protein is CASSPGLAAYEQYF. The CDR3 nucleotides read TGTGCCAGCTCACCCGGACTAGCGGCGTACGAGCAGTACTTC.